What follows are 5 T cell receptor beta chains derived from one specimen sequenced in a study of cytomegalovirus exposure and HLA in healthy donors. PCR used 60 Vbeta primers and 13 Jbeta primers. The table came from immunoSEQ multiplex PCR; TCRdb's copy has only in-frame clones and leaves some out. The repertoire holds roughly 120,000 clones, approximately 80% seen once, with about 2% in the top ten. The source material was PBMCs. The receptor set was obtained from a man aged 18-30 years in good health and CMV-seronegative.

This clone was seen more than once but under ten times. The chain recombines TRBV5-6 with TRBJ1-3; TRBD1 matches at 10 bases. Germline V CDR1 and CDR2: SGHDT, YYEEEE. The CDR3 sequence is 16 residues long. Trimming at V came to 0 bases and at J to 4 bases, leaving 4 bases not matched to a gene. The CDR3, as DNA: TGTGCCAGCAGCTTGGTCACGGGACAGGGGGGAAACACCATATATTTT. Translation gives CASSLVTGQGGNTIYF.

This clone came up a few times. The V and J genes are TRBV11-2 and TRBJ1-1; 7 bases are a match to TRBD1. J gave up 3 bases and V 8 bases, and 9 bases lay outside the gene matches. The length of the CDR3 is 14 residues. In germline, CDR1 is SGHAT, CDR2 FQNNGV. The CDR3 region has the DNA TGTGCCAGCTGGCCGGGACAGATCCACACTGAAGCTTTCTTT. Amino acid sequence: CASWPGQIHTEAFF.

The V gene is TRBV5-4, the J gene TRBJ2-7; D might be TRBD2 (6 bases). Trimming took off 3 bases at V and 2 bases at J, with 12 bases between the two ends. From germline, CDR1 is SGHNT and CDR2 YYREEE (reference sequence). The CDR3 length is 14 residues. The CDR3 is CASSSVADPYEQYV. DNA for the CDR3: TGTGCCAGCAGCTCTGTAGCGGACCCCTACGAGCAGTACGTC.

The rearrangement joins TRBV11-1 to TRBJ2-7, with 9 bases fitting TRBD1. The CDR3 sequence is 15 residues long. After removal of 5 bases from V and 2 bases from J, the junction contained 7 bases not matched to a gene. Germline values: CDR1 SGHAT, CDR2 FQDESV (reference sequence). DNA for the CDR3: TGTGCCAGCAGCCTGGTGGGGACAGGGACCTACGAGCAGTACTTC. Its translation is CASSLVGTGTYEQYF.

The chain carries TRBV5-1 and TRBJ1-1; TRBD1 aligns across 9 bases. Trimming at V came to 0 bases and at J to 1 base, leaving 1 base not matched to a gene. The CDR3 sequence is 15 residues long. Germline CDR1 is SGHRS and CDR2 is YFSETQ. CDR3 residues: CASSLGDRANTEAFF. CDR3 DNA sequence: TGCGCCAGCAGCTTGGGGGACAGGGCGAACACTGAAGCTTTCTTT.